This TCR beta chain was captured in a study of CD8+CD57+ T cells in acquired aplastic anemia. Overall study: When averaged, DNA from sorted CD4+ and CD8+ cells came to 3 to 3.5 ug. Study-wide findings and caveats: The study identified almost 30 CD8+ CDR3 sequences shared by patients and controls.

To note about this clonotype: Its antigen remains unidentified.

The CDR3 consists of 15 residues. Germline V gives CDR1 SGHTA, CDR2 FQGNSA. Germline trimming cut 5 bases from V and 3 bases from J; bases unmatched to any gene: 5. TCR beta VDJ and CDR3 were profiled, and genomic DNA was the template. TCRdb itself ran the reads through MiXCR, one entry per CDR3 protein. This table holds around 170,000 distinct CDR3 sequences, nearly 50% found once. Whoever was chosen for sequencing had shown CD8+CD57+ cell expansion by flow cytometry. Sampling of blood occurred while the patients had still received no therapy. The V and J genes are TRBV7-2 and TRBJ2-7; 12 nucleotides agree with TRBD2. Source material: sorted CD4+, CD8+, or CD8+CD57+ T cells (not recorded which) from PBMCs. The sequence was obtained from a human donor with aplastic anemia. The CDR3 bases are TGTGCCAGCAGCCCCGGACTAGCGGGGTTCTACGAGCAGTACTTC. This translates into CASSPGLAGFYEQYF.